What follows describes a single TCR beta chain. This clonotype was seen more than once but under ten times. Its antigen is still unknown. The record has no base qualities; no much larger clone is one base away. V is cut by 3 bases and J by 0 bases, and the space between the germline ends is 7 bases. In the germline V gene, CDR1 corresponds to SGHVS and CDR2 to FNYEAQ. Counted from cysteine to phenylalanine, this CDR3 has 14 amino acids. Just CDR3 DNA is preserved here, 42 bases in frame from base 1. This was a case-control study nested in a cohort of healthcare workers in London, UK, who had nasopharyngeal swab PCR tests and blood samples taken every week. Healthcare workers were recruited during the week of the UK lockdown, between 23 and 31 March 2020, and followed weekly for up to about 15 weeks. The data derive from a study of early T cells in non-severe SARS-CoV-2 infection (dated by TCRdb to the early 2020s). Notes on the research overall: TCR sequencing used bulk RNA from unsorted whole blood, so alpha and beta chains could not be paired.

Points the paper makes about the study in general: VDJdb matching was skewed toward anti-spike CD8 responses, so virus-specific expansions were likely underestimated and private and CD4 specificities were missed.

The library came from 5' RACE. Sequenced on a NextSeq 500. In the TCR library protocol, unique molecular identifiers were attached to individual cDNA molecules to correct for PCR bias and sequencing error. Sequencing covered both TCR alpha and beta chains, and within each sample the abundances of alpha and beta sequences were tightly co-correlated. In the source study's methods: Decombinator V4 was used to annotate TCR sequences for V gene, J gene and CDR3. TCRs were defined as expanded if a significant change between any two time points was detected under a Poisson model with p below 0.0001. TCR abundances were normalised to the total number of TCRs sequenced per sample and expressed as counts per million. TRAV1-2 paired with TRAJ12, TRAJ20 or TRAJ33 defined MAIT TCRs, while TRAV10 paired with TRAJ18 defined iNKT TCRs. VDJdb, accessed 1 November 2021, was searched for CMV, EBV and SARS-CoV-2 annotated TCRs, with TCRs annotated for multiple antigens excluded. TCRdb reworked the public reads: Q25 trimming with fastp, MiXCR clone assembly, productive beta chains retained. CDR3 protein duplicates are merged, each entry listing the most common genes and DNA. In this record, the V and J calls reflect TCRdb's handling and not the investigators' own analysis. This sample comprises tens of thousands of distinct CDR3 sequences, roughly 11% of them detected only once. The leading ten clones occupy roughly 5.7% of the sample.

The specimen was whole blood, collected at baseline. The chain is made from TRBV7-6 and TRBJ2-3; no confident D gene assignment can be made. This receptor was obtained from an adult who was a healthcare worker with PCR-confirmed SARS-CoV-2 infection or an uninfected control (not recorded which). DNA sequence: TGTGCCAGCAGCTTGTCAGCTAGCACAGATACGCAGTATTTT. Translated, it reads CASSLSASTDTQYF.